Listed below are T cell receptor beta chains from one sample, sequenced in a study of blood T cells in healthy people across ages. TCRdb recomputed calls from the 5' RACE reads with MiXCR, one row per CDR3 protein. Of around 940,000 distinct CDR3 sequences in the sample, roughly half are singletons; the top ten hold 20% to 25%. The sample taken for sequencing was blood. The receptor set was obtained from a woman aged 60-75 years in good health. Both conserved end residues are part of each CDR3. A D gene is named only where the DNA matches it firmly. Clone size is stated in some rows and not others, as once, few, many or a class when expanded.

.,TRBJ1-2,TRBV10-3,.,TGTGCCATCAGTGAGTATCGATCACGGGCACCAACTTCCTATGGCTACACCTTC,CAISEYRSRAPTSYGYTF
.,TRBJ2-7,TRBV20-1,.,TGCAGTGCTAGAGATGTTGGACTACTCTACGAGCAGTACTTC,CSARDVGLLYEQYF
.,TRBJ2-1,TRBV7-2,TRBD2,TGTGCCAGCAGCAACCGACTAGCGGGCGGCCAAGAGACCCAGTTCTTC,CASSNRLAGGQETQFF
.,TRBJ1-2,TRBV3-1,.,TGTGCCAGCAGCCAAGCGGTAGCCTATGGCTACACCTTC,CASSQAVAYGYTF
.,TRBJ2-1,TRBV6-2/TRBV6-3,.,TGTGCCAGCAGCAGACCGGGGGATGAGCAGTTCTTC,CASSRPGDEQFF
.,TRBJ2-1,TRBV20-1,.,TGCAGTGCTAGTCCCCAGATCTACGAGCAGTTCTTC,CSASPQIYEQFF
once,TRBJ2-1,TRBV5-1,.,TGCGCCAGCAGCCAATCCGACTACAATGAGCAGTTCTTC,CASSQSDYNEQFF
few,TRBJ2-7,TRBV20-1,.,TGCAGTGCTAGAGATCTTGGAACTACCTACGAGCAGTACTTC,CSARDLGTTYEQYF
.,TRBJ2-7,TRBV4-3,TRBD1,TGCGCCAGCAGCCAAAAGGTGACAGGGGCCTACGAGCAGTACTTC,CASSQKVTGAYEQYF
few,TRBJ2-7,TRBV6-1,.,TGTGCCAGCATCAAACTAGTCCAGGGACCCTACGAGCAGTACTTC,CASIKLVQGPYEQYF
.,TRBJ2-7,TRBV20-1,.,TGCAGTGCTAGAGAAGTAGGGCTTATCGACCCCTACGAGCAGTACTTC,CSAREVGLIDPYEQYF
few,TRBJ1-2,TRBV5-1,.,TGCGCCAGCAGCTTGGCCGTAGCCTTGGGTTATGGCTACACCTTC,CASSLAVALGYGYTF
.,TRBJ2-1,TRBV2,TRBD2,TGTGCCAGCACCCGAGCGGGAGGATACTACAATGAGCAGTTCTTC,CASTRAGGYYNEQFF
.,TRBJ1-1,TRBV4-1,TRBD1,TGCGCCAGCAGCCACCCGGGGACAGCCAACACTGAAGCTTTCTTT,CASSHPGTANTEAFF
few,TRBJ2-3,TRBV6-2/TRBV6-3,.,TGTGCCAGCAGTGACCGGGACGGCACAGATACGCAGTATTTT,CASSDRDGTDTQYF
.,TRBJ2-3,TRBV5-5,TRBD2,TGTACCAGCAGCAGCCCGGGACTAGCGGGAGTCCCAGATACGCAGTATTTT,CTSSSPGLAGVPDTQYF
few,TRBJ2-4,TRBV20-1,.,TGCAGTGCTAGAGGTCGACAGCCCCCAATTCAGTACTTC,CSARGRQPPIQYF
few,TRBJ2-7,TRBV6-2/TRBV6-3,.,TGTGCCAGCAGGAACGGACACAACACCTACGAGCAGTACTTC,CASRNGHNTYEQYF
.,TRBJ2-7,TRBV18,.,TGTGCCAGCTCACAGGCCCCGTCCTACGAGCAGTACTTC,CASSQAPSYEQYF
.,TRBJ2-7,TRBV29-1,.,TGCAGCGTTGGGCGGGACAGCTCCTACGAGCAGTACTTC,CSVGRDSSYEQYF
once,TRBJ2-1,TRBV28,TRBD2,TGTGCCAGCAGGCAAGCGGGGAGGGGTGAAGAGCAGTTCTTC,CASRQAGRGEEQFF
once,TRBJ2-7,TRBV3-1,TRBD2,TGTGCCAGCAGCCAGCTGGGGACTAGCGAGCAGTACTTC,CASSQLGTSEQYF
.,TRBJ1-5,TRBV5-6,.,TGTGCCAGCAGCTTGGTGCCCCCCCCCGGACTGCCCGGCCCTTATCAGCCCCAGCATTTT,CASSLVPPPGLPGPYQPQHF
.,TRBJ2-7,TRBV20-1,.,TGCAGTGCTGGACTTAGATTCGAGCAGTACTTC,CSAGLRFEQYF
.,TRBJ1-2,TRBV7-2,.,TGTGCCAGCAGCTTGACAGCGGCCCAGGCACCATATGGCTACACCTTC,CASSLTAAQAPYGYTF
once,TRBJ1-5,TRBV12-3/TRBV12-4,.,TGTGCCAGCAGCCTGGGATTCTCGGGGCAGCCCCAGCATTTT,CASSLGFSGQPQHF
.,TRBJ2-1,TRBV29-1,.,TGCAGCGTCCGGGACTCCAAGCGGGTGGAGCAGTTCTTC,CSVRDSKRVEQFF
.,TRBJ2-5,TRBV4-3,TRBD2,TGCGCCAGCAGCCAAGTTTTCCTAGCGGAAGATACCCAGTACTTC,CASSQVFLAEDTQYF
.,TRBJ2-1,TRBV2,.,TGTGCCAGTAACGGGGGGCTCAATGAGCAGTTCTTC,CASNGGLNEQFF
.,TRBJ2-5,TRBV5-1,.,TGCGCCAGCAGCCTTAGTGGGGCCCGGGACCAAGAGACCCAGTACTTC,CASSLSGARDQETQYF
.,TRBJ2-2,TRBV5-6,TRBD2,TGTGCCAGCAGCCGACTAGCGGGAGAGTTCGCGAACACCGGGGAGCTGTTTTTT,CASSRLAGEFANTGELFF
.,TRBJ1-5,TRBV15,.,TGTGCCACCAGCAGAGATTGTCGGGGGAATCAGCCCCAGCATTTT,CATSRDCRGNQPQHF
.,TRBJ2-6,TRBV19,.,TGTGCCAGTAACATGGCGGCAGACTCTGGGGCCAACGTCCTGACTTTC,CASNMAADSGANVLTF
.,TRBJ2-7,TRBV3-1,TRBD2,TGTGCCAGCACCCCAACTAGCGTTTCCTACAATGAGCAGTACTTC,CASTPTSVSYNEQYF
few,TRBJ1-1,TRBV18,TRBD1,TGTGCCAGCTCACCTCTCTCCGGGACAGAGTTTGAAGCTTTCTTT,CASSPLSGTEFEAFF
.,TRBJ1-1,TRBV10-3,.,TGTGCCATCAGTGAGTCGGACAGTGAAGCTTTCTTT,CAISESDSEAFF
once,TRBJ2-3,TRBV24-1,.,TGTGCCACCAGTGACGCTGGAGCCAAAGGGGATACGCAGTATTTT,CATSDAGAKGDTQYF
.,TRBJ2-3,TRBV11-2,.,TGTGCCAGCAGCTTAAAAGGCAACTTCCCAGATACGCAGTATTTT,CASSLKGNFPDTQYF
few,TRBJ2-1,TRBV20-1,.,TGCAGTGCTAGAGATTGGGACGGACTTTACAATGAGCAGTTCTTC,CSARDWDGLYNEQFF
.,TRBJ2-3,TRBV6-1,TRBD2,TGTGCCAGCAGTGAACAGTACACGGGAGGAGAGGATACGCAGTATTTT,CASSEQYTGGEDTQYF
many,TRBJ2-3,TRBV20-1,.,TGCAGTGCTAGAGATCCCGCTAGCACAGATACGCAGTATTTT,CSARDPASTDTQYF